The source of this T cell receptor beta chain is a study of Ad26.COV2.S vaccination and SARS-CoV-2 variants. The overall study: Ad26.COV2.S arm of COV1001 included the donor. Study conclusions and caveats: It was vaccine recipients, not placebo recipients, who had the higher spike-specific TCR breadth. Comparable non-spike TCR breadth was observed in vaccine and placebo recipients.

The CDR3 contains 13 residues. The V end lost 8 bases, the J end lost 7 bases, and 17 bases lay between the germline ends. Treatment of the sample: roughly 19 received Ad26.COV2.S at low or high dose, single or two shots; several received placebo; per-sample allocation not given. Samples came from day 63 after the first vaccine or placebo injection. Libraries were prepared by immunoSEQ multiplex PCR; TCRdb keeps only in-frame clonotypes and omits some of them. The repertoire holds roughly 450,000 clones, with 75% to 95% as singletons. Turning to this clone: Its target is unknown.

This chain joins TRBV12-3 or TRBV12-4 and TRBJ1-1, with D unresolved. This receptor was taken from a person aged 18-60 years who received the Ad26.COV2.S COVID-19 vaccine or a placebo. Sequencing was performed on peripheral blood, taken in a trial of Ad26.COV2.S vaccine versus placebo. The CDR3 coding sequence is TGTGCCAGCCGTAGGACGGGCACAGATGAAGCTTTCTTT. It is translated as CASRRTGTDEAFF.